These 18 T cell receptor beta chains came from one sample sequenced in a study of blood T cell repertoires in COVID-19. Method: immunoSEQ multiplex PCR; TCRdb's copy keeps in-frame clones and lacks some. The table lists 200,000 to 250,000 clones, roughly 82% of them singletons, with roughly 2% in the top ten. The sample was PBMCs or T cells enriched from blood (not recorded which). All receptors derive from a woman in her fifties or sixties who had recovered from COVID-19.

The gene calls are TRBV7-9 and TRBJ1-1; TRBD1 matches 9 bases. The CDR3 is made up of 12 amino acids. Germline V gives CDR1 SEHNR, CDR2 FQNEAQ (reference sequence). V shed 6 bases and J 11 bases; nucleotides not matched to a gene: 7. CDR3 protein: CASSWTGELAFF. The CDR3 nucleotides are TGTGCCAGCAGTTGGACAGGGGAATTGGCTTTCTTT. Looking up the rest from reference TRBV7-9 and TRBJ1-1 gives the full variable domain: DTGVSQNPRHKITKRGQNVTFRCDPISEHNRLYWYRQTLGQGPEFLTYFQNEAQLEKSRLLSDRFSAERPKGSFSTLEIQRTEQGDSAMYLCASSWTGELAFFGQGTRLTVV.

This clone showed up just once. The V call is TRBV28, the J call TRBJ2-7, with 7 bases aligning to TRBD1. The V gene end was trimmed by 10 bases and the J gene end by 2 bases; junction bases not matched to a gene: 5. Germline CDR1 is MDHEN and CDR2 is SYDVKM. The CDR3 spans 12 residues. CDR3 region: CATRQGPYEQYF. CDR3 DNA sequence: TGTGCCACCAGACAGGGACCCTACGAGCAGTACTTC.

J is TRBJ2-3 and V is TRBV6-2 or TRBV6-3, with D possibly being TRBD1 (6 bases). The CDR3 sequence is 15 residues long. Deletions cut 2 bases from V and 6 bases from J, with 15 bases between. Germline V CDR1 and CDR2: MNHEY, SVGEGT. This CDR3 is CASSYHRQVRDTQYF. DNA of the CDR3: TGTGCCAGCAGTTACCATCGACAGGTCCGGGATACGCAGTATTTT.

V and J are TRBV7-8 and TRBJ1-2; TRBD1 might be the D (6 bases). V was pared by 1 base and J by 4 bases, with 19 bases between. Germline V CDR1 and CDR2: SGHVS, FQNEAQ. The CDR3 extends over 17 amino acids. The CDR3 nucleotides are TGTGCCAGCAGCTTAGACCCCACAGGGTATTGGGGCTATGGCTACACCTTC. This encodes CASSLDPTGYWGYGYTF.

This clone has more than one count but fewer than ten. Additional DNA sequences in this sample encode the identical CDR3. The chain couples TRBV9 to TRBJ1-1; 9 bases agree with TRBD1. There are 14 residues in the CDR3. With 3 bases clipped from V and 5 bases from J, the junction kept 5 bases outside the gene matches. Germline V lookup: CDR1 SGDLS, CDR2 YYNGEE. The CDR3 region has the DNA TGTGCCAGCAGCGCAGGACAGGGGCGGACTGAAGCTTTCTTT. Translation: CASSAGQGRTEAFF.

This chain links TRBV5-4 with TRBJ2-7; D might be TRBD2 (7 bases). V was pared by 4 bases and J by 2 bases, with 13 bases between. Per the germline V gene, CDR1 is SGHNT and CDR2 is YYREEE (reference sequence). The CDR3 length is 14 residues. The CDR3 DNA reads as TGTGCCAGCAGCAGCGGGACAACCACCTACGAGCAGTACTTC. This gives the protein CASSSGTTTYEQYF. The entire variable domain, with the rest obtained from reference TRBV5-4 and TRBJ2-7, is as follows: ETGVTQSPTHLIKTRGQQVTLRCSSQSGHNTVSWYQQALGQGPQFIFQYYREEENGRGNFPPRFSGLQFPNYSSELNVNALELDDSALYLCASSSGTTTYEQYFGPGTRLTVT.

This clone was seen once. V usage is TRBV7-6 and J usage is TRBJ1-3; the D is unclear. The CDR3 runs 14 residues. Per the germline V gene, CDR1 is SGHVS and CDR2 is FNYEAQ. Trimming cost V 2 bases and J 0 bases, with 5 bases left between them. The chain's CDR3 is CASSLFLSGNTIYF. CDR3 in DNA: TGTGCCAGCAGCTTATTCCTCTCTGGAAACACCATATATTTT. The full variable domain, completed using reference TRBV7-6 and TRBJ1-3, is GAGVSQSPRYKVTKRGQDVALRCDPISGHVSLYWYRQALGQGPEFLTYFNYEAQQDKSGLPNDRFSAERPEGSISTLTIQRTEQRDSAMYRCASSLFLSGNTIYFGEGSWLTVV.

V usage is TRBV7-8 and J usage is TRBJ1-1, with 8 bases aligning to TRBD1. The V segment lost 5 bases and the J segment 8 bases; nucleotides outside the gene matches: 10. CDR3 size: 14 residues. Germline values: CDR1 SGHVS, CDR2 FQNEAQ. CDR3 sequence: CASSLDGQGGEAFF. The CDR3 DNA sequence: TGTGCCAGCAGCCTCGACGGACAGGGAGGAGAAGCTTTCTTT.

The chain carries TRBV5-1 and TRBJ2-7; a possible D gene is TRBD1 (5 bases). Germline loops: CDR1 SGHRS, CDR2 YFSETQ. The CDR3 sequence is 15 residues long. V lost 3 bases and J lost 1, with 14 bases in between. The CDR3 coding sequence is TGCGCCAGCAGCTGGGGCCGTAGTAAGTCCTACGAGCAGTACTTC. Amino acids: CASSWGRSKSYEQYF.

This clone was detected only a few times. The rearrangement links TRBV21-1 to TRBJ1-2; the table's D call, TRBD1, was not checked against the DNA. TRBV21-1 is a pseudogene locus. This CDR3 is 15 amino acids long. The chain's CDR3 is CASSGRTGRLLGYTF. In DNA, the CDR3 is TGTGCCAGCAGCGGCCGGACAGGGCGTCTGCTTGGCTACACCTTC.

In DNA form, the CDR3 reads TGTGCCAGCAGTTTGGGGCAGGGAGGTAAGACGGGTGAGCAGTTCTTC. Amino acids: CASSLGQGGKTGEQFF. The chain couples TRBV27 to TRBJ2-1, with D tentatively TRBD2 (6 bases). CDR1 is MNHEY and CDR2 is SMNVEV in the germline V gene (reference sequence). V lost 3 bases, J lost 9 bases, and 21 bases lay in between. The CDR3 length is 16 residues.

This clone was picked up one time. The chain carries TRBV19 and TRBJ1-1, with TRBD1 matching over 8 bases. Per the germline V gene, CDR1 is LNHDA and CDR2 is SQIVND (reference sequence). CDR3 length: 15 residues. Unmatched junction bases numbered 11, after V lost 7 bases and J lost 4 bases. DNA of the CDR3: TGTGCCAGTAAAGACCGGACAGGGCTGGGCACTGAAGCTTTCTTT. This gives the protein CASKDRTGLGTEAFF.

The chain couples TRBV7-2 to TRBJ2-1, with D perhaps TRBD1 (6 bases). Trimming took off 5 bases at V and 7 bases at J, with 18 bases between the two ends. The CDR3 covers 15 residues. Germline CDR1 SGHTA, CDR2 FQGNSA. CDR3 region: CASSPRGGPRNEQFF. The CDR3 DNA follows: TGTGCCAGCAGCCCTCGTGGGGGCCCTAGGAATGAGCAGTTCTTC.

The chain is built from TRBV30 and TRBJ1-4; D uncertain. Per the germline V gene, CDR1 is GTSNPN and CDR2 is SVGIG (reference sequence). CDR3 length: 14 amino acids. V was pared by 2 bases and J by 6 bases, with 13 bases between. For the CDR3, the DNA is TGTGCCTGGAGTCGAACAGATGTACATGAAAAACTGTTTTTT. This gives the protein CAWSRTDVHEKLFF.

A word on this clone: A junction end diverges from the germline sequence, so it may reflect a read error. CDR3 region: CASSQGPPGTRTF. Written as DNA, the CDR3 is TGTGCCAGCAGCCAAGGGCCCCCTGGGACTAGGACCTTC. The V and J genes are TRBV3-1 (or the pseudogene TRBV3-2) and TRBJ2-7; 8 bases align to TRBD2. Germline CDR1 LGHDT, CDR2 YNNKEL (reference sequence). The CDR3 consists of 13 residues.

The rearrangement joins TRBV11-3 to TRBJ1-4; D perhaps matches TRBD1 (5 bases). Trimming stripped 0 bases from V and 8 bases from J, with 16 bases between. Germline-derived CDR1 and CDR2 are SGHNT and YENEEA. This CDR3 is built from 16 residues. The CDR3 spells CASSLDRGRREEKLFF. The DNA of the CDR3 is TGTGCCAGCAGCTTAGATCGGGGACGGAGGGAAGAAAAACTGTTTTTT.

The CDR3 DNA reads TGTGCCAGCTCACCACAGAAACAGGGGACGGGCACTGAAGCTTTCTTT. Translation: CASSPQKQGTGTEAFF. J is TRBJ1-1 and V is TRBV18; 7 bases match TRBD1. V lost 1 base, J lost 4 bases, and 9 bases stayed unmatched. The CDR3 loop spans 16 amino acids. Germline assignment: CDR1 KGHSH and CDR2 LQKENI.

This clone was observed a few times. This chain's CDR3 is CASRLQNYGYTF. As DNA, the CDR3 is TGTGCCAGCAGATTACAAAACTATGGCTACACCTTC. The chain uses TRBV25-1 and TRBJ1-2, with D uncertain. The CDR3 extends over 12 amino acids. From germline, CDR1 is MGHDK and CDR2 SYGVNS. V dropped 6 bases and J dropped 2 bases, with 7 bases sitting between them.